A selection of T cell receptor beta chains follows, all from one sample in a study of shared T cell receptors in the human thymus. Clones were read by immunoSEQ multiplex PCR, and TCRdb kept only the in-frame ones, dropping some. This sample has about 400,000 clones; 95% occur once, and the top ten carry about 0.02%. Material for sequencing was thymocytes. The receptors were sampled from a human donor. CDR3s include the opening cysteine and the closing phenylalanine or tryptophan. Each record gives: clone size, V gene, D gene, J gene, CDR3 protein, CDR3 DNA. A D gene is named only where the DNA matches it firmly. Expanded clones are given a class, and other clones once, few, many or no size at all.

>NA|TRBV7-8|NA|TRBJ2-5
CASTSWGIELETQYF
TGTGCCAGCACTTCCTGGGGGATAGAGCTTGAGACCCAGTACTTC
>NA|TRBV5-1|TRBD1|TRBJ1-1
CASSFRTGPNTEAFF
TGCGCCAGCAGCTTTCGGACAGGGCCGAACACTGAAGCTTTCTTT
>NA|TRBV28|NA|TRBJ2-4
CASSLSAEKNIQYF
TGTGCCAGCAGTTTATCAGCAGAAAAAAACATTCAGTACTTC
>NA|TRBV29-1|TRBD2|TRBJ2-2
CSVATSGRDRRTGELFF
TGCAGCGTTGCAACTAGCGGGAGGGATCGGCGCACCGGGGAGCTGTTTTTT
>NA|TRBV6-5|NA|TRBJ1-5
CAGSDGPNQPQHF
TGTGCCGGCAGTGACGGCCCGAATCAGCCCCAGCATTTT
>NA|TRBV27|NA|TRBJ2-5
CASSLLVGPGETQYF
TGTGCCAGCAGTTTATTGGTCGGACCAGGAGAGACCCAGTACTTC
>NA|TRBV7-2|TRBD1|TRBJ2-7
CASSSWGQGVREQYF
TGTGCCAGCAGCTCCTGGGGACAGGGGGTCCGCGAGCAGTACTTC
>once|TRBV15|NA|TRBJ1-4
CATSCSSGTFGGYDEKLFF
TGTGCCACCAGCTGCAGCTCCGGGACTTTCGGGGGGTATGATGAAAAACTGTTTTTT
>NA|TRBV11-2|TRBD1|TRBJ1-2
CASSLRQGGYGYTF
TGTGCCAGCAGCTTACGTCAGGGGGGTTATGGCTACACCTTC
>NA|TRBV20-1|NA|TRBJ1-1
CRPLPNTEAFF
TGCAGGCCCCTTCCCAACACTGAAGCTTTCTTT
>NA|TRBV6-1|TRBD1|TRBJ2-7
CASDKRTGPSYEQYF
TGTGCCAGCGATAAAAGGACAGGGCCCTCCTACGAGCAGTACTTC
>NA|TRBV11-3|NA|TRBJ2-7
CASTSPDQSYEQYF
TGTGCCAGCACCTCACCAGACCAATCCTACGAGCAGTACTTC
>NA|TRBV9|TRBD2|TRBJ2-3
CASSVILAGGGTDTQYF
TGTGCCAGCAGCGTTATACTAGCGGGAGGTGGAACAGATACGCAGTATTTT
>NA|TRBV28|TRBD1|TRBJ2-7
CASSIGTGMYEQYF
TGTGCCAGCAGTATAGGGACAGGAATGTACGAGCAGTACTTC
>NA|TRBV7-9|NA|TRBJ1-2
CASSLRAGWGSNYGYTF
TGTGCCAGCAGCTTAAGGGCTGGGTGGGGGAGCAACTATGGCTACACCTTC
>NA|TRBV14|TRBD2|TRBJ2-3
CASPYGTSGLADTQYF
TGTGCCAGTCCATACGGGACTAGTGGTTTGGCAGATACGCAGTATTTT
>NA|TRBV5-1|NA|TRBJ1-1
CASSSDGKNTEAFF
TGCGCCAGCAGCTCGGACGGGAAGAACACTGAAGCTTTCTTT
>NA|TRBV28|NA|TRBJ2-1
CASSFSRGEQFF
TGTGCCAGCAGTTTCTCGAGAGGTGAGCAGTTCTTC
>NA|TRBV7-9|NA|TRBJ2-7
CASSFSGTGEQYF
TGTGCCAGCAGCTTCTCGGGGACCGGCGAGCAGTACTTC
>NA|TRBV19|NA|TRBJ1-5
CASSIDLGGSNQPQHF
TGTGCCAGTAGTATAGATCTGGGAGGTAGCAATCAGCCCCAGCATTTT
>NA|TRBV10-3|NA|TRBJ1-5
CAISARNRHDQPQHF
TGTGCCATCAGTGCCCGAAACAGGCATGATCAGCCCCAGCATTTT
>NA|TRBV7-6|NA|TRBJ2-5
CATQSLGKETQYF
TGTGCCACCCAATCTCTTGGGAAAGAGACCCAGTACTTC
>NA|TRBV5-1|NA|TRBJ1-2
CASSLQGFGYGYTF
TGCGCCAGCAGCTTACAGGGTTTCGGCTATGGCTACACCTTC
>NA|TRBV5-1|TRBD2|TRBJ2-1
CASSGLGREGLFF
TGCGCCAGCAGCGGCCTGGGCCGGGAGGGACTGTTCTTC
>NA|TRBV6-5|NA|TRBJ2-5
CATKRGAKETQYF
TGTGCCACCAAGAGGGGAGCGAAAGAGACCCAGTACTTC
>once|TRBV2|TRBD2|TRBJ2-4
CASSERLAGVTKNIQYF
TGTGCCAGCAGTGAACGGCTAGCGGGAGTGACCAAAAACATTCAGTACTTC
>NA|TRBV7-9|NA|TRBJ1-2
CASSTPGELNYGYTF
TGTGCCAGCAGCACCCCAGGGGAACTTAACTATGGCTACACCTTC
>once|TRBV7-8|NA|TRBJ1-2
CASSSGGVGGYTF
TGTGCCAGCAGCTCAGGCGGGGTAGGTGGCTACACCTTC